Shown below are 32 T cell receptor beta chains from a single sample sequenced in a study of PD-1 and CTLA-4 blockade in melanoma. The protocol was immunoSEQ multiplex PCR, while the TCRdb copy is restricted to in-frame clones and leaves out a portion. The repertoire includes roughly 11,000 clones, 80% to 90% of them detected once, and approximately 32% sits in the top ten. Sequenced here: CD8+ T cells from peripheral blood, sampled from a patient given anti-PD-1 treatment. These receptors all stem from a human donor with melanoma.

The chain recombines TRBV6-6 with TRBJ2-5; D is ambiguous. In germline, CDR1 is MNHNY, CDR2 SVGAGI (reference sequence). The CDR3 is made up of 15 amino acids. V shed 0 bases and J shed 7 bases, with 15 bases lying between them. The CDR3 spells CASSYSGGRRSTQYF. CDR3 coding DNA: TGTGCCAGCAGTTACTCAGGTGGAAGAAGATCGACCCAGTACTTC.

Of note for this clone: Other nucleotide sequences in the sample specify the same CDR3. The chain recombines TRBV3-1 (or the pseudogene TRBV3-2) with TRBJ2-1; D is unclear. Deletions cut 4 bases from V and 4 bases from J, with 5 bases between. CDR1 and CDR2 (germline): LGHDT, YNNKEL (reference sequence). This CDR3 is built from 12 residues. The CDR3 here is CASSPRYNEQFF. The CDR3 bases are TGTGCCAGCAGCCCCCGGTACAATGAGCAGTTCTTC.

V and J are TRBV9 and TRBJ2-3, with 11 bases identical to TRBD2. V shed 3 bases, J shed 6 bases, and the junction held 9 bases outside the gene matches. Germline V gives CDR1 SGDLS, CDR2 YYNGEE. The CDR3 consists of 16 residues. As DNA, the CDR3 is TGTGCCAGCAGCGCCATACTAGCGGGAGTCCCCGATACGCAGTATTTT. This encodes CASSAILAGVPDTQYF.

This clone came up once. This chain uses TRBV29-1 with TRBJ2-1; the D is unclear. Germline V CDR1 and CDR2: SQVTM, ANQGSEA. V gave up 7 bases and J gave up 7 bases, with 8 bases separating them. The CDR3 has 10 residues. The CDR3 coding sequence is TGCAGCGCGTCCTCGAATGAGCAGTTCTTC. Translating gives CSASSNEQFF.

The J gene is TRBJ2-1, the V gene TRBV7-6, with TRBD1 matching 10 bases. J gave up 3 bases and V 0 bases, and 5 bases lay outside the gene matches. Germline V gene data show CDR1 as SGHVS and CDR2 as FNYEAQ. The CDR3 length is 17 residues. DNA for the CDR3: TGTGCCAGCAGCTTAGCGAGGGACAGGGGTTTCTACAATGAGCAGTTCTTC. It specifies CASSLARDRGFYNEQFF.

This clone was detected only a few times. DNA for the CDR3: TGTGCCAGCCCCTCCCCCCTAGCCAAAAACATTCAGTACTTC. This codes for CASPSPLAKNIQYF. The chain has TRBV7-9 and TRBJ2-4; no firm D call. The CDR3 is made up of 14 amino acids. V lost 8 bases and J lost 0, with 11 bases in between. Germline loops: CDR1 SEHNR, CDR2 FQNEAQ (reference sequence).

J is TRBJ2-2 and V is TRBV7-9; D is unclear. Germline V CDR1 and CDR2: SEHNR, FQNEAQ (reference sequence). V was cut by 8 bases and J by 3 bases, with 4 bases left in between. CDR3 length: 11 residues. The CDR3 nucleotides are TGTGCCAGCGGGCACACCGGGGAGCTGTTTTTT. Its protein is CASGHTGELFF.

As to this clone: Its ends do not fully match the called genes, so a read error is possible. The rearrangement uses TRBV5-8 and TRBJ1-2, with D maybe TRBD1 (5 bases). The CDR3 totals 8 residues. The germline V gene has CDR1 SGHTS and CDR2 YDEGEE. The CDR3 region has the DNA TGTGCCAGCACGGGGCCCTTATTC. This encodes CASTGPLF.

This clone occurred a few times. The CDR3 bases are TGTGCCAGTAGTAATGGCGGGAGTAATAATGAGCAGTTCTTC. Translation gives CASSNGGSNNEQFF. The V call is TRBV19, the J call TRBJ2-1, with 7 bases aligning to TRBD2. V shed 4 bases and J 7 bases; nucleotides not matched to a gene: 7. There are 14 residues in the CDR3. Germline CDR1 and CDR2: LNHDA and SQIVND (reference sequence).

This clone is medium-sized within its sample. The CDR3 loop is CASALGSGTEAFF. For the CDR3, the DNA is TGTGCCAGCGCCTTGGGGAGTGGGACTGAAGCTTTCTTT. This chain links TRBV9 with TRBJ1-1; D uncertain. CDR3 size: 13 residues. Per the germline V gene, CDR1 is SGDLS and CDR2 is YYNGEE. The V end was cut by 7 bases, the J end by 5 bases, with 15 bases between.

The rearrangement joins TRBV27 to TRBJ2-7; D may be TRBD1 or TRBD2 (6 bases each). V was shortened by 2 bases and J by 2 bases, with 13 bases between the two germline ends. The CDR3 covers 15 residues. Germline V CDR1 and CDR2: MNHEY, SMNVEV (reference sequence). This chain's CDR3 is CASSLGAGTTYEQYF. The CDR3 DNA is TGTGCCAGCAGTTTAGGGGCGGGGACAACCTACGAGCAGTACTTC.

This clone was counted once. This sequence joins TRBV27 and TRBJ1-5; D is possibly TRBD1 (5 bases). The CDR3 runs to 13 residues. Germline lookup yields CDR1 MNHEY and CDR2 SMNVEV (reference sequence). Deletions cut 8 bases from V and 2 bases from J, with 10 bases between. The CDR3 spells CASGGLGNQPQHF. The CDR3, as DNA: TGTGCCAGCGGGGGTCTGGGCAATCAGCCCCAGCATTTT.

V and J are TRBV15 and TRBJ2-1; D is unclear. Germline V CDR1 and CDR2: LNHNV, YYDKDF (reference sequence). The CDR3 loop spans 12 amino acids. Between the trimmed V and J ends, which lost 5 bases and 5 bases, there was a span of 7 bases. CDR3 nucleotides: TGTGCCACCAGCGGCCAGAACAATGAGCAGTTCTTC. This codes for CATSGQNNEQFF. Looking up the rest from reference TRBV15 and TRBJ2-1 gives the full variable domain: DAMVIQNPRYQVTQFGKPVTLSCSQTLNHNVMYWYQQKSSQAPKLLFHYYDKDFNNEADTPDNFQSRRPNTSFCFLDIRSPGLGDTAMYLCATSGQNNEQFFGPGTRLTVL.

The chain links TRBV25-1 to TRBJ1-2, with D possibly being TRBD1 (6 bases). This CDR3 comprises 13 residues. V gave up 2 bases and J gave up 4 bases, with 8 bases separating them. Germline CDR1 is MGHDK and CDR2 is SYGVNS. CDR3 nucleotides: TGTGCCAGCAGTGAAAGCAGGGGCTATGGCTACACCTTC. This codes for CASSESRGYGYTF.

This clone was found once. The chain combines TRBV5-8 with TRBJ2-4; perhaps D is TRBD1 or TRBD2 (6 bases each). This CDR3 is built from 11 residues. The germline V and J ends were trimmed by 6 bases and 15 bases, with 16 bases remaining between them. CDR1 is SGHTS, CDR2 YDEGEE, per germline. CDR3 loop: CASTLGGGLYF. The CDR3 region has the DNA TGTGCCAGCACCCTGGGGGGCGGTTTGTACTTC.

The rearrangement links TRBV11-3 to TRBJ1-2; D not resolved. The CDR3 contains 14 residues. Trimming pared 1 base from V and 8 bases from J, leaving 14 bases between. Germline CDR1 reads SGHNT; CDR2 reads YENEEA. The CDR3 region is CASSLGEVSGGYTF. The CDR3, as DNA: TGTGCCAGCAGCTTAGGGGAGGTGTCCGGCGGCTACACCTTC.

The gene calls are TRBV7-8 and TRBJ2-3; TRBD1 agrees at 9 bases. Germline V gene data show CDR1 as SGHVS and CDR2 as FQNEAQ. J was trimmed by 6 bases and V by 5 bases; bases with no gene match: 9. This CDR3 contains 15 residues. CDR3 residues: CASSPGTGNSDTQYF. The CDR3 DNA follows: TGTGCCAGCAGCCCCGGGACAGGGAATAGTGATACGCAGTATTTT. Together with reference TRBV7-8 and TRBJ2-3, the CDR3 gives the full variable domain: GAGVSQSPRYKVAKRGQDVALRCDPISGHVSLFWYQQALGQGPEFLTYFQNEAQLDKSGLPSDRFFAERPEGSVSTLKIQRTQQEDSAVYLCASSPGTGNSDTQYFGPGTRLTVL.

The V and J genes are TRBV13 and TRBJ1-1, with D uncertain. V was trimmed by 4 bases and J by 1 base, leaving 16 bases between them. This CDR3 has 16 residues. CDR1 and CDR2 from the germline V gene are PRHDT and FYEKMQ (reference sequence). The CDR3 protein is CASSSDIRLGNTEAFF. CDR3 in DNA: TGTGCCAGCAGCTCCGATATAAGACTGGGGAACACTGAAGCTTTCTTT.

The chain couples TRBV7-9 to TRBJ2-7; D is possibly TRBD2 (5 bases). Germline loops: CDR1 SEHNR, CDR2 FQNEAQ (reference sequence). The CDR3 totals 15 residues. V was shortened by 5 bases and J by 3 bases, with 17 bases between the two germline ends. The CDR3 DNA sequence: TGTGCCAGCAGCCACCCTCCAGCGGCTGTCTACGAGCAGTACTTC. Translation gives CASSHPPAAVYEQYF.

This clone was seen only a few times. The rearrangement uses TRBV7-8 and TRBJ1-1; D gene unclear. The germline V and J ends were trimmed by 5 bases and 0 bases, with 10 bases remaining between them. Germline V gives CDR1 SGHVS, CDR2 FQNEAQ. This CDR3 spans 14 amino acids. The CDR3 bases are TGTGCCAGCAGCCTATCGACGGTGAACACTGAAGCTTTCTTT. Translation gives CASSLSTVNTEAFF.

The chain is built from TRBV9 and TRBJ1-5, with D unclear. Deletions cut 7 bases from V and 0 bases from J, with 11 bases between. CDR1 is SGDLS and CDR2 is YYNGEE in the germline V gene. The CDR3 has 14 amino acids. CDR3 sequence reads: CASGEGVSNQPQHF. CDR3 bases: TGTGCCAGCGGTGAGGGAGTTAGCAATCAGCCCCAGCATTTT.

The V call is TRBV6-5, the J call TRBJ2-3, with TRBD1 as a possible D gene (5 bases). V was shortened by 5 bases and J by 6 bases, with 18 bases between the two germline ends. Germline lookup yields CDR1 MNHEY and CDR2 SVGAGI. This CDR3 has 15 amino acids. As DNA, the CDR3 is TGTGCCAGCAGTCCGCCTCGGCAGGGTCGCGATACGCAGTATTTT. It translates to CASSPPRQGRDTQYF.

In its sample, this clone was seen a few times. This chain joins TRBV9 and TRBJ1-5; TRBD1 matches at 7 bases. The CDR3 consists of 15 residues. V lost 3 bases to trimming and J lost 4 bases; unmatched junction nucleotides: 7. CDR1 is SGDLS, CDR2 YYNGEE, per germline. CDR3 amino acids: CASSDAGGPNQPQHF. DNA for the CDR3: TGTGCCAGCAGCGACGCAGGGGGGCCTAATCAGCCCCAGCATTTT.

V is TRBV7-9 and J is TRBJ1-3, with D tentatively TRBD1 (5 bases). Trimming stripped 5 bases from V and 0 bases from J, with 14 bases between. The germline CDR1 and CDR2 sequences are SEHNR and FQNEAQ (reference sequence). The CDR3 extends over 16 amino acids. The CDR3 nucleotides read TGTGCCAGCAGCCCCGGGGCAGGGAGCTCTGGAAACACCATATATTTT. This codes for CASSPGAGSSGNTIYF.

The chain couples TRBV29-1 to TRBJ2-1; D uncertain. Germline V CDR1 and CDR2: SQVTM, ANQGSEA. This CDR3 has 18 residues. Trimming cost V 1 base and J 0 bases, with 19 bases left between them. The CDR3 coding sequence is TGCAGCGTTGAAGGAGTCACTGGTTGGGTGAGCTCCTACAATGAGCAGTTCTTC. It encodes CSVEGVTGWVSSYNEQFF.

V gene TRBV19 combines with J gene TRBJ1-5; TRBD1 matches 7 bases. Germline CDR1 LNHDA, CDR2 SQIVND (reference sequence). V lost 7 bases and J lost 0; bases outside the gene matches: 6. The CDR3 contains 15 residues. CDR3 in DNA: TGTGCCAGTACTGAGACAGGGTATAGCAATCAGCCCCAGCATTTT. Translating it yields CASTETGYSNQPQHF. Supplemented by reference TRBV19 and TRBJ1-5, the full variable domain reads DGGITQSPKYLFRKEGQNVTLSCEQNLNHDAMYWYRQDPGQGLRLIYYSQIVNDFQKGDIAEGYSVSREKKESFPLTVTSAQKNPTAFYLCASTETGYSNQPQHFGDGTRLSIL.

V usage is TRBV29-1 and J usage is TRBJ2-5; 9 nucleotides line up with TRBD2. CDR3 length equals 14 residues. V gave up 1 base and J gave up 2 bases; unmatched junction bases: 2. Germline V CDR1 and CDR2: SQVTM, ANQGSEA. For the CDR3, the DNA is TGCAGCGTTGAAGGCGGGAGGGTTCAAGAGACCCAGTACTTC. The encoded protein is CSVEGGRVQETQYF.

The chain links TRBV27 to TRBJ2-1; 10 bases are a match to TRBD2. CDR1 and CDR2 (germline): MNHEY, SMNVEV (reference sequence). The ends lost 6 bases at V and 5 bases at J; junction bases unmatched: 7. The CDR3 contains 15 residues. CDR3 sequence (DNA): TGTGCCAGCAGCATCCGACTAGCGGGTGACAATGAGCAGTTCTTC. Translated: CASSIRLAGDNEQFF.

V and J are TRBV11-3 and TRBJ2-7; D uncertain. Germline CDR1 SGHNT, CDR2 YENEEA. V shed 4 bases and J shed 4 bases, with 11 bases lying between them. The CDR3 spans 13 residues. The DNA for the CDR3 is TGTGCCAGCAGCTCCATCACATATTACGAGCAGTACTTC. Translating gives CASSSITYYEQYF.

This chain connects TRBV13 to TRBJ2-7; D perhaps matches TRBD1 (6 bases). Germline V lookup: CDR1 PRHDT, CDR2 FYEKMQ (reference sequence). The CDR3 length is 16 residues. V shed 3 bases and J shed 4 bases, with 19 bases lying between them. The CDR3, as DNA: TGTGCCAGCAGCTTTGGCGATACTCTGAGGGGGTACGAGCAGTACTTC. Translating it yields CASSFGDTLRGYEQYF.

This clone was picked up a small number of times. V is TRBV11-2 and J is TRBJ2-4; D is tentatively TRBD1 or TRBD2 (5 bases each). The germline V gene encodes CDR1 SGHAT and CDR2 FQNNGV. The CDR3 extends over 16 amino acids. The V and J ends lost 3 bases and 1 base respectively, with 13 bases between them. Here the CDR3 reads CASSFGASDAKNIQYF. The CDR3, as DNA: TGTGCCAGCAGCTTCGGGGCCTCGGATGCCAAAAACATTCAGTACTTC.

The rearrangement joins TRBV10-2 to TRBJ2-1, with 8 positions matching TRBD1. Per germline, CDR1 WSHSY and CDR2 SAAADI. Trimming removed 6 bases from V and 4 bases from J; junction bases left unmatched: 8. The CDR3 runs 15 residues. CDR3: CASRDRAVRYNEQFF. Here the CDR3 DNA reads TGCGCCAGCAGGGACAGGGCCGTACGGTACAATGAGCAGTTCTTC.